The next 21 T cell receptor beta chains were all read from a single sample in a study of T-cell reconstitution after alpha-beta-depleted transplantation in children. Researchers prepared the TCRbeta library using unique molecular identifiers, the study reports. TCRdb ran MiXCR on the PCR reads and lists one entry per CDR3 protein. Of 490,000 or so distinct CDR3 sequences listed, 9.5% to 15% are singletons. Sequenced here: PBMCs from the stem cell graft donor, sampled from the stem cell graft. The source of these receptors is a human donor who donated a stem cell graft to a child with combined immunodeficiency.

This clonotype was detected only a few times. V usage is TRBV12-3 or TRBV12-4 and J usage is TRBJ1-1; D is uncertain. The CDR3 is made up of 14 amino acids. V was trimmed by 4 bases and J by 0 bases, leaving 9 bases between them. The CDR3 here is CASSSWTLNTEAFF. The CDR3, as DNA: TGTGCCAGCAGTTCCTGGACGTTGAACACTGAAGCTTTCTTT.

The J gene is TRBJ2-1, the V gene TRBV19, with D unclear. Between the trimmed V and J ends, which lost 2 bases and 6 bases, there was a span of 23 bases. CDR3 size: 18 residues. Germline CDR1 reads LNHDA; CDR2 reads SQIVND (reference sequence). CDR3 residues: CASSIRWLGPTGVNEQFF. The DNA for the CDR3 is TGTGCCAGTAGTATAAGGTGGCTCGGACCCACTGGGGTCAATGAGCAGTTCTTC.

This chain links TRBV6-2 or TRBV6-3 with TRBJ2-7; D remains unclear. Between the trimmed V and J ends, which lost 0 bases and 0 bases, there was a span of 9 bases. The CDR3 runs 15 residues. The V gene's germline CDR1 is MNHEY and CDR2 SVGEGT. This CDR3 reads CASSYSRGISYEQYF. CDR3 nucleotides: TGTGCCAGCAGTTACTCACGAGGAATCTCCTACGAGCAGTACTTC.

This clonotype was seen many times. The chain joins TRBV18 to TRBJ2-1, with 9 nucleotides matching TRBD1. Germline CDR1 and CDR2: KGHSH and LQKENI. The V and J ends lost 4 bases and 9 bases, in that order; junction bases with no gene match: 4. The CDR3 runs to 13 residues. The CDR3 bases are TGTGCCAGCTCACGGCGACAGGGGGTTGAGCAGTTCTTC. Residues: CASSRRQGVEQFF.

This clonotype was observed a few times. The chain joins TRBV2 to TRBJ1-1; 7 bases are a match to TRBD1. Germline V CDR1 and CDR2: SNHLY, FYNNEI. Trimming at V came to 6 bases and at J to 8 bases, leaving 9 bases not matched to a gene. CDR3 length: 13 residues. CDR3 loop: CASRGYRDREAFF. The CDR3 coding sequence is TGTGCCAGCAGGGGTTATCGGGACAGAGAAGCTTTCTTT.

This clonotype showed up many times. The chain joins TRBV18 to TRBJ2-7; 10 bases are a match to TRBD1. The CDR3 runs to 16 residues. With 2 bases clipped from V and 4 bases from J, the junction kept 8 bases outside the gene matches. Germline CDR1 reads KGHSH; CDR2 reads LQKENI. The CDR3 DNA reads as TGTGCCAGCTCACCAAACCGGGACAGGGGAAGATACGAGCAGTACTTC. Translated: CASSPNRDRGRYEQYF.

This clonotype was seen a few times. The CDR3 DNA reads TGCGCCAGCAGTCGCGACAGGGGGCGAGTAGACGAGCAGTACTTC. Translating it yields CASSRDRGRVDEQYF. The chain uses TRBV5-1 and TRBJ2-7; 10 bases are shared with TRBD1. The CDR3 is made up of 15 amino acids. Germline V lookup: CDR1 SGHRS, CDR2 YFSETQ. With V trimmed by 5 bases and J by 5 bases, 10 bases remained unmatched.

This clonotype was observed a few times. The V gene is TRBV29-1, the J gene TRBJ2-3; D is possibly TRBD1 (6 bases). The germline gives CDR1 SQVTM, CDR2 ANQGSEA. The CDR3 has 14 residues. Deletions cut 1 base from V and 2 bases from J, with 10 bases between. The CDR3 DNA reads TGCAGCGTTGAAGGTGGACAGCTCACAGATACGCAGTATTTT. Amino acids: CSVEGGQLTDTQYF.

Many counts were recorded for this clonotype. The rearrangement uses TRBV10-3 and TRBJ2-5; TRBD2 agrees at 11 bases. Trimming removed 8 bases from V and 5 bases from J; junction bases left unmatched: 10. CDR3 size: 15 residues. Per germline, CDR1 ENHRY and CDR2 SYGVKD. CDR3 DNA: TGTGCCATCTCAGGGGCGACTAGCGGGACGGAGACCCAGTACTTC. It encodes CAISGATSGTETQYF.

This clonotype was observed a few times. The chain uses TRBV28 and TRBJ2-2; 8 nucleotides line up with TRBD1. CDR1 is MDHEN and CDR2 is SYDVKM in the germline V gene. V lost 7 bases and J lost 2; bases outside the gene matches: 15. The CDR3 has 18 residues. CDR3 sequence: CASTSTDAGTGNTGELFF. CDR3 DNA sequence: TGTGCCAGCACTTCCACCGACGCCGGGACAGGAAACACCGGGGAGCTGTTTTTT.

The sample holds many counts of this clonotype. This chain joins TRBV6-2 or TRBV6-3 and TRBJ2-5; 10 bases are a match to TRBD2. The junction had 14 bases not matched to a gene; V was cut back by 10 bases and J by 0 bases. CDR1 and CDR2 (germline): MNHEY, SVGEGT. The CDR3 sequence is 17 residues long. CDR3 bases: TGTGCCATCACCGGGGCTAGCGGGGGCCAGTACCAAGAGACCCAGTACTTC. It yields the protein CAITGASGGQYQETQYF.

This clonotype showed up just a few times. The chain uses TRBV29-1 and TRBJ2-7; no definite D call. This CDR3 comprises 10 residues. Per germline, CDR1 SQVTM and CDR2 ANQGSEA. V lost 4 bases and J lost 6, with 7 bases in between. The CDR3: CSVGGGEQYF. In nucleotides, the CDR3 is TGCAGCGTTGGGGGTGGCGAGCAGTACTTC.

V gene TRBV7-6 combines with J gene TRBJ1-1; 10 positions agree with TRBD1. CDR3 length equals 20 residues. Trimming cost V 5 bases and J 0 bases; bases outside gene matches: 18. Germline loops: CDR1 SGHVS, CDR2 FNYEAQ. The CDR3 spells CASSLRIVRWDRGLNTEAFF. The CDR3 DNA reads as TGTGCCAGCAGCCTAAGGATAGTTCGCTGGGACAGGGGTTTGAACACTGAAGCTTTCTTT.

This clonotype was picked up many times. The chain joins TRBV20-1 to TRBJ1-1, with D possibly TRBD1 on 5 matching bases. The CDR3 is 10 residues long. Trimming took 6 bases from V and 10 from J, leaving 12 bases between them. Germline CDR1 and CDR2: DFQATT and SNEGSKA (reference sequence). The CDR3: CSAGGAGAFF. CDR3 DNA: TGCAGTGCCGGAGGGGCGGGAGCTTTCTTT.

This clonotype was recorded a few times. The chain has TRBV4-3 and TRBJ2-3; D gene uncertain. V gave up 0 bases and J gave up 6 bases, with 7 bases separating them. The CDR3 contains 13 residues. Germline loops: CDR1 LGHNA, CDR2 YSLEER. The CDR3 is CASSQDSRDTQYF. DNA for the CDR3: TGCGCCAGCAGCCAAGATTCTAGGGATACGCAGTATTTT.

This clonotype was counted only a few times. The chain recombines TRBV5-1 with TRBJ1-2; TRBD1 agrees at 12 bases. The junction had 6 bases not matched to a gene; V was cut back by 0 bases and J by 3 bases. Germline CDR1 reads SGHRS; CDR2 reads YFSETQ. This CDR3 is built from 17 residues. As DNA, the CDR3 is TGCGCCAGCAGCTTGGATCTTGGGACAGGGGGCTACTATGGCTACACCTTC. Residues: CASSLDLGTGGYYGYTF.

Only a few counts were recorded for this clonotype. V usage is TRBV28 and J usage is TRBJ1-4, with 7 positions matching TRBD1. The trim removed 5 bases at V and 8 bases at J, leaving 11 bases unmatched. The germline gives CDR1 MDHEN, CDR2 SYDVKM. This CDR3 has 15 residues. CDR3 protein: CASSRIGQGGEKLFF. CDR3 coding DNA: TGTGCCAGCAGTAGAATCGGGCAGGGGGGGGAAAAACTGTTTTTT. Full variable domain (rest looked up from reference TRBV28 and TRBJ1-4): DVKVTQSSRYLVKRTGEKVFLECVQDMDHENMFWYRQDPGLGLRLIYFSYDVKMKEKGDIPEGYSVSREKKERFSLILESASTNQTSMYLCASSRIGQGGEKLFFGSGTQLSVL.

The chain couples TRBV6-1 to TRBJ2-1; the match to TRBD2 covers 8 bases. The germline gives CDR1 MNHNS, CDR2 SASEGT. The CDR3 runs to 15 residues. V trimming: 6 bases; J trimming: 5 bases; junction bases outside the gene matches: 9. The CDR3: CASSPWTSKNNEQFF. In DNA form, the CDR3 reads TGTGCCAGCAGCCCCTGGACTAGCAAAAACAATGAGCAGTTCTTC.

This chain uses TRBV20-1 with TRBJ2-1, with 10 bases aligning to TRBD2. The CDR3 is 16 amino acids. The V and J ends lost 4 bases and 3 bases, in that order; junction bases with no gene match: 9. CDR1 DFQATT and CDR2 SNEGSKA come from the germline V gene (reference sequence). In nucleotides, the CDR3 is TGCAGTGCTACCCCAGGGCTAGCGGGAGTCTACAATGAGCAGTTCTTC. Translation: CSATPGLAGVYNEQFF.

The CDR3 is CASVSGSYNEQFF. Here the CDR3 DNA reads TGTGCCAGCGTTAGTGGCTCCTACAATGAGCAGTTCTTC. J is TRBJ2-1 and V is TRBV5-6, with D unclear. The CDR3 is 13 residues long. Trimming removed 7 bases from V and 0 bases from J, with 8 bases in between. CDR1 is SGHDT and CDR2 is YYEEEE in the germline V gene.

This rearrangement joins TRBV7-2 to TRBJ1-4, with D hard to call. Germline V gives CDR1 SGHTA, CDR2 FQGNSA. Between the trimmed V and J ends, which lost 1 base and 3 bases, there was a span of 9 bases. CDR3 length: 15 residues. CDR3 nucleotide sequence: TGTGCCAGCAGCTTAGATCCGGGTCCTAATGAAAAACTGTTTTTT. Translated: CASSLDPGPNEKLFF.